One T cell receptor beta chain is described in this entry. Its binding antigen is unknown. No base-level quality is on record; no much larger clone is a single base apart. This entry is derived from a study of STAT5B mutations in CD4+ large granular lymphocyte leukemia (dated by TCRdb to 2021 to 2024). General notes on the study: Among the healthy controls, the CDR3 'QG' motif was associated with a particular HLA allele. The study compared the TCRbeta repertoires of patients with CD4+ T-cell large granular lymphocyte leukemia against those of healthy blood donors. The purity of purified fractions was confirmed by flow cytometry on FACSCanto II or FACSVerse to exceed 95% among lymphocytes.

TCRbeta rearrangements were sequenced from genomic DNA using the immunoSEQ assay at survey resolution. The source study handled its data this way. In the TCR sequencing data, the lowest productive clonotype frequency that could be detected was 2.59 x 10-5. Analyses included only productive TCRbeta rearrangements, meaning complete and in-frame sequences. The clonality of each sample was calculated as Simpson clonality in the immunoSEQ Analyzer version 3.0. Clones were grouped by frequency into very rare, small, medium, large (1-20%) or hyperexpanded (>20%) categories. Generation probabilities were estimated with OLGA 1.2.3, V-gene circos plots were generated with VDJtools, specificities were searched for in VDJdb, and CDR3 motifs were identified with GLIPH. TCRdb retrieved this table from immuneACCESS and kept in-frame rearrangements only. Not all clones are present; in checked studies, unresolved V genes account for under half, and no reason is known for the remainder. V, J and clone size are those of that table, while D and trimming were read from the DNA. The sample table holds 35,000 to 40,000 clones, of which almost 85% were seen once. The ten largest clones capture around 1.3% of the sample.

General findings and caveats noted by the study authors: Enrichment of TRBV06-family usage was observed among the top patient clones (8/27) relative to healthy controls (2/35). Main leukemic clonotypes were private to each patient, although about 25% of the main leukemic clonotypes were found at low frequency in the non-leukemic repertoires of other patients. CD4-sorted patient repertoires appeared more clonal than healthy CD4+ repertoires, and this difference persisted after removing the putative leukemic clones. The data were not HLA-matched, and the relatively small sample size could explain the higher clonality seen in CD4+ compared with CD8+ T-LGLL.

The V end gives up 7 bases and the J end 2 bases, leaving 9 bases in the junction not matched to a gene. According to the germline V gene, CDR1 reads MDHEN and CDR2 reads SYDVKM. The CDR3 contains 18 residues, cysteine and phenylalanine counted. The DNA shown is the 54-base CDR3, in frame from base 1. Buffy coats from under 40 blood donors, supplied by the Finnish Red Cross blood service, were used as healthy controls. All TCR-sequenced material derived from peripheral blood: patient blood samples and healthy donor buffy coats. Peripheral blood mononuclear cells were isolated by Ficoll-Hypaque gradient centrifugation. CD4+ cells were magnetically purified from the buffy coats of healthy controls. Genomic DNA was extracted using the Gentra Puregene Cell and Tissue kit, and a Qubit 2.0 fluorometer was used to quantify it.

The sample taken for sequencing was CD4+ T cells from blood buffy coats. The rearranged chain carries TRBV28 and TRBJ2-6, with 12 bases in between that match TRBD1. The TCR comes from a human donor in good health. The CDR3 is CASIDRDRGPAGANVLTF. The bases read TGTGCCAGCATAGACAGGGACAGGGGGCCGGCTGGGGCCAACGTCCTGACTTTC.